This is a list of T cell receptor beta chains from one sample in a study of cytomegalovirus exposure and HLA in healthy donors. Here immunoSEQ multiplex PCR was the method, and the copy in TCRdb shows in-frame clones only, minus some. The table records approximately 300,000 clones, 75% to 90% of them present only once. The sample comprised PBMCs. The receptors derive from a woman under 30 in good health and CMV-seronegative. Both conserved end residues are part of each CDR3. The order of the fields is D gene, clone size, J gene, V gene, CDR3 DNA, CDR3 protein. A D gene is named only where the DNA matches it firmly. Some rows have no size entry. The others give once, few or many, or a class for an expanded clone.

.	.	TRBJ2-5	TRBV7-9	TGTGCCAGCAGCTCACTAAAGGGACTTCTCCAAGAGACCCAGTACTTC	CASSSLKGLLQETQYF
TRBD2	.	TRBJ2-7	TRBV7-9	TGTGCCAGCAGCTCCCCGTCGGGGGGTCGCTACGAGCAGTACTTC	CASSSPSGGRYEQYF
.	.	TRBJ1-3	TRBV19	TGTGCCAGTAGTATAAGTAGCGACTCTGGAAACACCATATATTTT	CASSISSDSGNTIYF
.	.	TRBJ1-2	TRBV19	TGTGCCAGTAGTATAGAATGGGCCTCTGTCTATGGCTACACCTTC	CASSIEWASVYGYTF
TRBD2	.	TRBJ2-5	TRBV4-1	TGCGCCAGCAGCCAAGATCGCCTAGCGGGAGTAAAAGAGACCCAGTACTTC	CASSQDRLAGVKETQYF
.	.	TRBJ1-5	TRBV7-8	TGTGCCAGCAGCCCAGCATTGGGGCAGTCCAATCAGCCCCAGCATTTT	CASSPALGQSNQPQHF
.	.	TRBJ1-1	TRBV5-1	TGCGCCAGCTTTTTAAGGGCCCCCGGAGCGGAGGGGACTGAAGCTTTCTTT	CASFLRAPGAEGTEAFF
TRBD1	.	TRBJ1-1	TRBV9	TGTGCCAGCAGCGACAGGGGGGACACTGAAGCTTTCTTT	CASSDRGDTEAFF
.	.	TRBJ2-6	TRBV6-5	TGTGCCAGCAGTTACGATCGGTCGTCTGGGGCCAACGTCCTGACTTTC	CASSYDRSSGANVLTF
TRBD1	.	TRBJ2-7	TRBV18	TGTGCCAGCTCACCGGGGACAGGGGTTTACGAGCAGTACTTC	CASSPGTGVYEQYF
TRBD2	.	TRBJ2-3	TRBV15	TGTGCCACTCGACTAGCGGGAGGGCCGGCTAGTGGCACAGATACGCAGTATTTT	CATRLAGGPASGTDTQYF
.	.	TRBJ1-2	TRBV28	TGTGCCAGCTCTGGACAGCCGACCTATGGCTACACCTTC	CASSGQPTYGYTF
.	once	TRBJ2-3	TRBV5-5	TGTGCCAGCAGCGTGGCTGGCACAGCTAGCACAGATACGCAGTATTTT	CASSVAGTASTDTQYF
TRBD2	once	TRBJ2-1	TRBV5-1	TGCGCCAGCAGCTTAGCGGGAGCTGAGTACAATGAGCAGTTCTTC	CASSLAGAEYNEQFF
TRBD2	.	TRBJ2-7	TRBV6-5	TGTGCCAGCAGTAGCTCTGGGGGAGGGTCCTACGAGCAGTACTTC	CASSSSGGGSYEQYF
TRBD1	.	TRBJ2-7	TRBV6-5	TGTGCCAGCAGTTACTCGAGAGGGACAGGGATGTACGAGCAGTACTTC	CASSYSRGTGMYEQYF
.	.	TRBJ1-2	TRBV15	TGTGCCACCGACATGGGAGGCTATGGCTACACCTTC	CATDMGGYGYTF
.	.	TRBJ2-5	TRBV4-3	TGCGCCAGCAGCCAATCGTACAGGGAAGAGACCCAGTACTTC	CASSQSYREETQYF
TRBD1	few	TRBJ2-7	TRBV20-1	TGCAGCGCAGGACAGGGCTACGAGCAGTACTTC	CSAGQGYEQYF
TRBD2	.	TRBJ2-4	TRBV4-3	TGCGCCAGCAGCCTTAGCGGGAGCCCAAACATTCAGTACTTC	CASSLSGSPNIQYF
TRBD2	.	TRBJ2-5	TRBV6-6	TGTGCCAGCAGTTACTCGGGGGGGAAAAAAGAGACCCAGTACTTC	CASSYSGGKKETQYF
TRBD2	.	TRBJ2-2	TRBV9	TGTGCCAGCAGCGTAGGTCCCGGGAGGGGCCCCGGGGAGCTGTTTTTT	CASSVGPGRGPGELFF
.	.	TRBJ1-1	TRBV2	TGTGCCAGCAGCTCAGGGATAGTCACTGAAGCTTTCTTT	CASSSGIVTEAFF
TRBD1	.	TRBJ2-7	TRBV7-8	TGTGCCAGCAGCTTACCCCAGACAGGGCAGGTCGAGCAGTACTTC	CASSLPQTGQVEQYF
TRBD1	.	TRBJ1-1	TRBV6-5	TGTGCCCTCGGGCAGGGGGCTGAAGCTTTCTTT	CALGQGAEAFF
.	.	TRBJ2-7	TRBV4-3	TGCGCCAGCAGCCAAGAGGGGCAGGGGTTCTACGAGCAGTACTTC	CASSQEGQGFYEQYF
.	.	TRBJ2-7	TRBV7-2	TGTGCCAGTCGGTCGGAGGGCCCTGGCGAGCAGTACTTC	CASRSEGPGEQYF
.	few	TRBJ2-5	TRBV5-1	TGCGCCAGCAGCCACCAGCAAGAGACCCAGTACTTC	CASSHQQETQYF
TRBD2	.	TRBJ2-5	TRBV6-6	TGTGCCAGCAATGGACTAGCGGGAACGGAGACCCAGTACTTC	CASNGLAGTETQYF
TRBD2	.	TRBJ2-2	TRBV4-1	TGCGCCAGCAGCCAAGATCGGGAGGGGCTTAGCACCGGGGAGCTGTTTTTT	CASSQDREGLSTGELFF
.	.	TRBJ1-5	TRBV25-1	TGTGCCAGCAGTCAGACGGGAGGCAATCAGCCCCAGCATTTT	CASSQTGGNQPQHF
.	.	TRBJ1-2	TRBV5-4	TGTGCCAGCAGCTTCCCCCTCCTTAGCGGCTACACCTTC	CASSFPLLSGYTF
.	.	TRBJ2-2	TRBV7-6	TGTGCCAGCAGCTTACGTAGCGGGAACACCGGGGAGCTGTTTTTT	CASSLRSGNTGELFF
.	.	TRBJ2-1	TRBV5-1	TGCGCCAGCAGCTTCGCTACCCTCAATGAGCAGTTCTTC	CASSFATLNEQFF
TRBD2	.	TRBJ2-7	TRBV7-6	TGTGCCAGCAGCCCGCGGACTAGCGGGAGCTACGAGCAGTACTTC	CASSPRTSGSYEQYF
.	.	TRBJ2-7	TRBV7-2	TGTGCCAGCAGCCCGGAGGCACACTCCTACGAGCAGTACTTC	CASSPEAHSYEQYF
TRBD2	.	TRBJ2-3	TRBV5-1	TGCGCCAGCAGCCCAGTACCCGGGACTAGCGCATCAGATACGCAGTATTTT	CASSPVPGTSASDTQYF
.	once	TRBJ1-5	TRBV5-1	TGCGCCAGCAGCTTAAATGGACAGCTCAATCAGCCCCAGCATTTT	CASSLNGQLNQPQHF
TRBD1	.	TRBJ1-1	TRBV7-8	TGTGCCAGCAGCCCATCAAGGACAGGGGCTAAGAACACTGAAGCTTTCTTT	CASSPSRTGAKNTEAFF
TRBD2	.	TRBJ2-3	TRBV4-3	TGCGCCAGCAGCCAAGGGTCTGCTAGCGGCTCAGATACGCAGTATTTT	CASSQGSASGSDTQYF
.	.	TRBJ2-2	TRBV7-8	TGTGCCAGCAGCCCATTAGGCGGGACTCTCGACACCGGGGAGCTGTTTTTT	CASSPLGGTLDTGELFF
.	once	TRBJ2-7	TRBV4-3	TGCGCCAGCAGCCAAGATCCCATTACTAGAGGCGAGCAGTACTTC	CASSQDPITRGEQYF
TRBD1	.	TRBJ2-1	TRBV7-2	TGTGCCAGCAGCTTCCAGACAGGGGATAATGAGCAGTTCTTC	CASSFQTGDNEQFF
.	.	TRBJ2-5	TRBV7-2	TGTGCCAGCAGCTTACCGGACAGTACGTACCAAGAGACCCAGTACTTC	CASSLPDSTYQETQYF
.	once	TRBJ2-5	TRBV5-1	TGCGCCAGCAGCTTGGGGGCTTATCAAGAGACCCAGTACTTC	CASSLGAYQETQYF
.	.	TRBJ2-7	TRBV4-1	TGCGCCAGCAGCCAAGGTGTTAGGGGTACGTTCGAGCAGTACTTC	CASSQGVRGTFEQYF
TRBD2	.	TRBJ2-7	TRBV4-2	TGTGCCAGCAGCCAAGACCCCAGCGGGAGCTCCTACGAGCAGTACTTC	CASSQDPSGSSYEQYF
.	once	TRBJ2-2	TRBV5-1	TGCGCCAGCAGCTTTACAGGGCTGGACACCGGGGAGCTGTTTTTT	CASSFTGLDTGELFF